This TCR beta chain originates from a study of blood T cells in healthy people across ages (dated by TCRdb to the mid-2010s). Study-level background: In model experiments, template switching captured about one uniquely barcoded TCR beta cDNA molecule for every two T cells. To avoid experimental bias, donors of different ages were spread randomly across the sequencing lanes. The donors were divided into four age groups: young (average around 15 years), middle-aged (about 39), aged (roughly 60) and long-lived (about 80). For two donors (one aged 18 to 30 and one aged 80 or older), the study analyzed two additional independent replicas of 1 million unique cDNA reads from the same blood draw. Age-related changes in TCR beta repertoire diversity were measured in the study by deep sequencing normalized with unique cDNA molecular identifiers.

CDR1 MDHEN and CDR2 SYDVKM were looked up in the germline V gene. V is reduced by 3 bases and J by 3 bases, leaving a spacing of 14 bases between them. The CDR3 holds 15 amino acids from the cysteine to the phenylalanine. The DNA shown is the 45-base CDR3, in frame from base 1. This clonotype has a handful of counts. Its antigen is currently not known. Base-call qualities are not available, and no considerably larger clone is one nucleotide away. Donors were 40 or so systemically healthy Caucasian individuals from Russia aged roughly 6 to 90 years. Each donor gave approximately 9.4 milliliters of peripheral blood, drawn into EDTA-treated Vacutainer tubes. Ficoll-Paque density-gradient centrifugation was used to isolate PBMCs, with at least 6.5 million obtained per sample. Total RNA was extracted from PBMCs with Trizol reagent, with at least 5.5 micrograms obtained per sample. For every donor, flow cytometry on a PBMC aliquot measured the percentage of naive CD45RAhigh/CD27high T cells.

The paper's findings and limits, for the study overall: Compared with the aged group, more naive CD4+ T cells, fewer expanded clones and increased TCR diversity were shown by the long-lived group, suggesting age selection. A strong correlation was found between observed TCR beta diversity and the percentage of naive T cells measured by flow cytometry. Bulk unsorted PBMC profiling prevented conclusive comparison of naive and antigen-experienced compartments. Total diversity estimates from one million sequenced T cells were considered lower bounds and underestimates. As age increased, observed TCR beta diversity per million T cells dropped in a roughly linear way, and a significant reduction was already evident by age about 40. The CMV infection status of donors was not known, potentially confounding age-related changes in expanded clonotypes.

Library preparation used 5' RACE. The sequencer was an Illumina HiSeq 2500. A second PCR of roughly 7 to 11 cycles was performed with a sample-barcoded 5' primer and a J-beta primer mix. A template-switch 5' adaptor carrying 12 random nucleotides introduced a unique molecular identifier onto each TCR beta cDNA molecule. Each sample yielded at least 2.5 million CDR3-containing paired-end reads. First-strand cDNA was synthesized from all RNA with the Mint cDNA synthesis kit, primed by a TRBC-specific oligonucleotide. Following uracil-DNA glycosylase treatment, a first 18-cycle PCR with universal primers M1SS and BC2_uni_R was performed on all cDNA. On the study's bioinformatics: For normalization, 1 million high-quality reads were randomly selected from each sample, with every read carrying a distinct molecular identifier. Instead of being binned into consensus sequences, reads that shared molecular identifiers were thrown out. MiTCR, with a Q25 quality threshold and the strictest error-elimination algorithm, was used for CDR3 identification, clonotype clustering and error correction. A nonparametric unseen species model with Euler transformation was used to estimate a lower bound on total TCR beta diversity. TCRdb reprocessing: public reads trimmed at Q25 with fastp, clones called with MiXCR, in-frame beta chains kept. Duplicate CDR3 protein sequences are folded into a single record with the most common DNA and genes. What appears here as the V and J calls and clone size reflects TCRdb's work, not the paper's. In this sample the table shows around 800,000 distinct CDR3 sequences, about 45% of which occur a single time. The ten largest account for 15% to 20% of the sample.

In this chain, TRBV28 is recombined with TRBJ1-2, with the identity of the D gene unclear. The sample taken for sequencing was blood. The TCR originated in a man older than 75 in good health. The CDR3 region: CASSLTAAGDYGYTF. The DNA reads as follows: TGTGCCAGCAGTTTGACGGCGGCCGGCGACTATGGCTACACCTTC.